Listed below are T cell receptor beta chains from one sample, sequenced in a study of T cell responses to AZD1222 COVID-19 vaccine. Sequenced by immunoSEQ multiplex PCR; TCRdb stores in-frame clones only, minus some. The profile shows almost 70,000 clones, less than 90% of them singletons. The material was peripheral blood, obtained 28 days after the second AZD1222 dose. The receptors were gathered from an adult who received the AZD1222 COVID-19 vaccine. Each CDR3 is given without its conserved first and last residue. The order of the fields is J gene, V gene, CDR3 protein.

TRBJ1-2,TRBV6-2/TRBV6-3,ASSWVQPDGYT
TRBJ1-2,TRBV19,ASSTTGGYGYT
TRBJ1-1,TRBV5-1,ASSTNTRNTEAF
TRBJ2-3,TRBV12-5,ASGPGHRTTDTQY
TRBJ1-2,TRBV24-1,ATSDSGDGYT
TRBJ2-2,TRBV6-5,ASIAPNTGELF
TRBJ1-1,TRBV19,ASSVENTEAF
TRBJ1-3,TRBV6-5,ASQGWSGNTIY
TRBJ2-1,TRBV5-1,ASSSQDRVTYNEQF
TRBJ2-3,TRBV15,ATRPGSDRTDTQY
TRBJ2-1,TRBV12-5,ASAQANTPNEQF
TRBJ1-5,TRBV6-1,ASSEGQVGSQPQH
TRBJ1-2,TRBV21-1,ASSKVPPREGYT
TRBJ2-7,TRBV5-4,ASSTNYEQY
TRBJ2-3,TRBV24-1,ATSGTSGTTDTQY
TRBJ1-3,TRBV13,ASSQQGVGNTIY
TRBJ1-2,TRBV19,ASSMGDIFYGYT
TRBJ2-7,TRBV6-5,ASSPGGVLPYEQY
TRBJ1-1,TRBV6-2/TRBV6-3,ASSSVTVTEAF
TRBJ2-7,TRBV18,ASSPGQRAYEQY
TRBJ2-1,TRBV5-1,ASSPSGTGYNEQF
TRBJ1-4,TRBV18,ASSPGSFNEKLF
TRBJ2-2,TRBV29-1,SVRLAGGPTGELF
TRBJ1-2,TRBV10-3,AISTSGTAYYGYT
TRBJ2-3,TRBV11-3,ASSLGGTDTQY
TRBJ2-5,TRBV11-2,ASSFLSGSGTETQY
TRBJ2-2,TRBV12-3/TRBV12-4,ATTKAGGPGLF
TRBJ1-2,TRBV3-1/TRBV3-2,ASSLRDSGGYGYT
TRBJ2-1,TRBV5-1,ASSLSGFNNEQF
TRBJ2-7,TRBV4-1,ASSQEVASASYEQY
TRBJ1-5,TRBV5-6,ASSLWRGSGGNQPQH
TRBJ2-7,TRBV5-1,ASSLGIRGRREQY
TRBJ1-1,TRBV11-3,ASSLGGSGGMNTEAF
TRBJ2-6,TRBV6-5,ASGTHGSGANVLT
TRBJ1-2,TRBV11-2,ASSFGTDYGYT
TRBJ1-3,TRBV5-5,ASSLSPQGGNTIY
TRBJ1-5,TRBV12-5,ASASTGVGQPQH
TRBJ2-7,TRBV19,ASSMLRDRHYEQY
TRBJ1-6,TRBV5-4,ALGKGAGSPLH
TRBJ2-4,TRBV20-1,SASGPQKNIQY
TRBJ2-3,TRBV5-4,ASTHPEGSTDTQY
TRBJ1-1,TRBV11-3,ASSLDLGSGAF
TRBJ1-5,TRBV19,ASSIISGDNQPQH
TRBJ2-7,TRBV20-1,SAGQLYEQY
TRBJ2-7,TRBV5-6,ASSVQAHEQY